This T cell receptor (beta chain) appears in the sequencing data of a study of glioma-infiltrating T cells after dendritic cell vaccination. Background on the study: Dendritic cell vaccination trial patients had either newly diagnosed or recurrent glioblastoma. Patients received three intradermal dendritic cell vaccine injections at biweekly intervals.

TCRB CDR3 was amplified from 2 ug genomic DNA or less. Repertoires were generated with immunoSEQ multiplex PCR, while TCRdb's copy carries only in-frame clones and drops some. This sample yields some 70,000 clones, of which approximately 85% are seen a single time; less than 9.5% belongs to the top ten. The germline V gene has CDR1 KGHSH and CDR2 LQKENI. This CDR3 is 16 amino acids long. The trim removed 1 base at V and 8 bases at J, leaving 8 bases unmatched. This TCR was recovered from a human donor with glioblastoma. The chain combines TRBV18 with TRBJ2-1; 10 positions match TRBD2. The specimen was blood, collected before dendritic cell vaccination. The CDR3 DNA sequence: TGTGCCAGCTCACCACGCGAGCGGGGGGGCCCGGATGAGCAGTTCTTC. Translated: CASSPRERGGPDEQFF.